This passage covers 28 T cell receptor beta chains from one sample sequenced in a study of identical twins. MiXCR, run by TCRdb on the 5' RACE reads, gives a single entry per CDR3 protein. The sample has around 370,000 distinct CDR3 sequences; around 9% are singletons. Source material: naive T cells sorted from blood. Every receptor here comes from a woman aged 45-59 years in good health.

The chain has TRBV29-1 and TRBJ1-2, with D hard to call. Germline CDR1 reads SQVTM; CDR2 reads ANQGSEA. The CDR3 has 13 amino acids. V was shortened by 4 bases and J by 1 base, with 10 bases between the two germline ends. CDR3 sequence (DNA): TGCAGCGTTGGTGATGGACTTAACTATGGCTACACCTTC. As protein: CSVGDGLNYGYTF.

The chain links TRBV12-3 or TRBV12-4 to TRBJ1-1; D is ambiguous. The CDR3 sequence is 13 residues long. Between the trimmed V and J ends, which lost 6 bases and 1 base, there was a span of 9 bases. The CDR3 sequence is CASRADANTEAFF. CDR3 coding DNA: TGTGCCAGCAGGGCCGATGCGAACACTGAAGCTTTCTTT.

The chain employs TRBV20-1 and TRBJ2-3; no definite D call. Germline CDR1 and CDR2: DFQATT and SNEGSKA (reference sequence). With 4 bases removed from V and 1 base from J, the gap between germline ends came to 12 bases. This CDR3 contains 14 residues. CDR3: CSAIPQIRTDTQYF. CDR3 nucleotide sequence: TGCAGTGCTATCCCCCAAATCCGCACAGATACGCAGTATTTT.

This clonotype was seen many times. V gene TRBV12-3 or TRBV12-4 combines with J gene TRBJ2-1; either TRBD1 or TRBD2 may supply D (5 bases each). The ends were cut back, 1 base at V and 6 bases at J, with 13 bases in the middle. CDR3 length equals 15 residues. The CDR3 region is CASSLGAGRANEQFF. CDR3 in DNA: TGTGCCAGCAGTTTAGGGGCAGGGCGGGCCAATGAGCAGTTCTTC.

In this sample, this clonotype turned up a few times. The J gene is TRBJ2-3, the V gene TRBV2; 9 nucleotides agree with TRBD2. Trimming cost V 4 bases and J 3 bases; bases outside gene matches: 2. Germline lookup yields CDR1 SNHLY and CDR2 FYNNEI. The CDR3 is made up of 14 amino acids. The CDR3 spells CASSATSGTDTQYF. The CDR3 DNA reads TGTGCCAGCAGTGCTACTAGCGGGACAGATACGCAGTATTTT. The full variable domain, with the rest looked up from reference TRBV2 and TRBJ2-3, is EPEVTQTPSHQVTQMGQEVILRCVPISNHLYFYWYRQILGQKVEFLVSFYNNEISEKSEIFDDQFSVERPDGSNFTLKIRSTKLEDSAMYFCASSATSGTDTQYFGPGTRLTVL.

The chain employs TRBV2 and TRBJ2-1; D tentatively fits TRBD1 or TRBD2 (6 bases each). Germline assignment: CDR1 SNHLY and CDR2 FYNNEI. Deletions cut 4 bases from V and 1 base from J, with 11 bases between. This CDR3 is built from 15 residues. For the CDR3, the DNA is TGTGCCAGCAGTGGGGGGGCCATATCCTACAATGAGCAGTTCTTC. Its translation is CASSGGAISYNEQFF. The variable domain in full, completed from reference TRBV2 and TRBJ2-1, reads EPEVTQTPSHQVTQMGQEVILRCVPISNHLYFYWYRQILGQKVEFLVSFYNNEISEKSEIFDDQFSVERPDGSNFTLKIRSTKLEDSAMYFCASSGGAISYNEQFFGPGTRLTVL.

This clonotype was observed at least ten times. The rearrangement links TRBV20-1 to TRBJ1-1; TRBD1 might be the D (5 bases). V was clipped by 3 bases and J by 3 bases, with 17 bases between them. This CDR3 spans 15 amino acids. The V gene's germline CDR1 is DFQATT and CDR2 SNEGSKA (reference sequence). In DNA, the CDR3 is TGCAGTGCTAGCGGGGGAATAGGGAGGGACACTGAAGCTTTCTTT. Its protein product is CSASGGIGRDTEAFF.

V is TRBV11-3 and J is TRBJ2-1; D ambiguous. This CDR3 comprises 14 residues. V was trimmed by 7 bases and J by 5 bases, leaving 15 bases between them. CDR1 and CDR2 (germline): SGHNT, YENEEA. This chain's CDR3 is CASTPGPVDNEQFF. The DNA of the CDR3 is TGTGCCAGCACCCCGGGCCCTGTGGACAATGAGCAGTTCTTC.

In its sample, this clonotype was seen many times. The chain employs TRBV11-2 and TRBJ2-1; tentatively, D is TRBD1 (6 bases). This CDR3 comprises 15 residues. The V end was cut by 5 bases, the J end by 7 bases, with 18 bases between. The germline CDR1 and CDR2 sequences are SGHAT and FQNNGV. CDR3 in DNA: TGTGCCAGCAGCGCCATTAGAGGAAGGGGGAATGAGCAGTTCTTC. It codes for CASSAIRGRGNEQFF. Filled out from reference TRBV11-2 and TRBJ2-1, the complete variable domain reads EAGVAQSPRYKIIEKRQSVAFWCNPISGHATLYWYQQILGQGPKLLIQFQNNGVVDDSQLPKDRFSAERLKGVDSTLKIQPAKLEDSAVYLCASSAIRGRGNEQFFGPGTRLTVL.

The V gene is TRBV12-3 or TRBV12-4, the J gene TRBJ2-7; 7 nucleotides match TRBD2. The CDR3 loop spans 15 amino acids. Unmatched junction bases numbered 9, after V lost 6 bases and J lost 1 base. CDR3 in amino acids: CASSRGGDPSYEQYV. The CDR3 region has the DNA TGTGCCAGCAGCCGCGGGGGAGACCCATCCTACGAGCAGTACGTC.

This clonotype was detected only a few times. V and J are TRBV20-1 and TRBJ2-4; a weak D match, TRBD2 (6 bases). The CDR3 totals 15 residues. Germline CDR1 DFQATT, CDR2 SNEGSKA (reference sequence). V dropped 3 bases and J dropped 3 bases, with 15 bases sitting between them. CDR3 amino acids: CSARWGEDGKNIQYF. CDR3 DNA sequence: TGCAGTGCTAGGTGGGGGGAAGACGGCAAAAACATTCAGTACTTC.

The chain carries TRBV12-3 or TRBV12-4 and TRBJ2-1, with 7 bases aligning to TRBD2. V lost 7 bases and J lost 7; bases outside the gene matches: 4. The CDR3 has 12 residues. CDR3 sequence (DNA): TGTGCCAGCAAACTAGCGAGGAATGAGCAGTTCTTC. Residues: CASKLARNEQFF.

In this sample, this clonotype turned up many times. The V call is TRBV20-1, the J call TRBJ1-1; TRBD1 aligns across 9 bases. In germline, CDR1 is DFQATT, CDR2 SNEGSKA (reference sequence). The CDR3 contains 14 residues. The J segment lost 7 bases and the V segment lost 1 base, leaving 7 bases of the junction unmatched. The chain's CDR3 is CSARGDRAYNEAFF. The CDR3 DNA is TGCAGTGCTAGAGGGGACAGGGCGTACAATGAAGCTTTCTTT.

This clonotype was seen at least ten times. The rearrangement uses TRBV13 and TRBJ2-5; D uncertain. This CDR3 is built from 14 residues. V was shortened by 5 bases and J by 4 bases, with 14 bases between the two germline ends. The germline gives CDR1 PRHDT, CDR2 FYEKMQ (reference sequence). CDR3 residues: CASSPSHAGETQYF. CDR3 DNA: TGTGCCAGCAGCCCGTCCCATGCAGGAGAGACCCAGTACTTC.

This clonotype was found many times. The chain joins TRBV6-5 to TRBJ2-5; D gene ambiguous. CDR1 is MNHEY, CDR2 SVGAGI, per germline. This CDR3 spans 15 amino acids. The ends were cut back, 4 bases at V and 5 bases at J, with 17 bases in the middle. The CDR3: CASSWGLIDMETQYF. The CDR3 DNA reads as TGTGCCAGCAGTTGGGGTCTGATAGACATGGAGACCCAGTACTTC.

This chain connects TRBV24-1 to TRBJ2-1, with D perhaps matching TRBD1 (5 bases). The CDR3 runs 15 residues. Germline CDR1 is KGHDR and CDR2 is SFDVKD. The ends were cut back, 6 bases at V and 4 bases at J, with 15 bases in the middle. The CDR3 spells CATSSPGPKYNEQFF. For the CDR3, the DNA is TGTGCCACCAGTTCCCCAGGGCCCAAATACAATGAGCAGTTCTTC.

V usage is TRBV7-8 and J usage is TRBJ2-2; the D call may be TRBD1 or TRBD2 (5 bases each). Germline V lookup: CDR1 SGHVS, CDR2 FQNEAQ. V lost 5 bases to trimming and J lost 2 bases, with 18 bases between them. The CDR3 contains 17 residues. CDR3 coding DNA: TGTGCCAGCAGCCTCATTCCGGGACGGCTCAACACCGGGGAGCTGTTTTTT. It codes for CASSLIPGRLNTGELFF.

This rearrangement joins TRBV3-1 to TRBJ2-7, with 8 bases aligning to TRBD2. The CDR3 consists of 16 residues. CDR1 is LGHDT, CDR2 YNNKEL, per germline (reference sequence). V trimming: 1 base; J trimming: 2 bases; junction bases outside the gene matches: 7. The CDR3 DNA sequence: TGTGCCAGCAGCCAAGGGCACGGGACTAGGGCCTACGAGCAGTACTTC. It specifies CASSQGHGTRAYEQYF.

This chain links TRBV4-2 with TRBJ2-1; 11 nucleotides match TRBD2. There are 19 residues in the CDR3. With V trimmed by 2 bases and J by 3 bases, 12 bases remained unmatched. Germline loops: CDR1 LGHNA, CDR2 YNFKEQ. The CDR3 reads CASSQFYPRTSGLYNEQFF. The CDR3 bases are TGTGCCAGCAGCCAATTCTATCCTCGGACTAGCGGGCTCTACAATGAGCAGTTCTTC.

This clonotype turned up a few times. The junction and the germline gene differ at one end; a read error may be behind it. The CDR3 here is CASSPGTLADEQFF. The DNA of the CDR3 is TGTGCTAGCAGCCCCGGGACCCTAGCCGATGAGCAGTTCTTC. The V call is TRBV7-7, the J call TRBJ2-1; D is possibly TRBD1 or TRBD2 (5 bases each). Germline CDR1 is SSHAT and CDR2 is FNYEAQ (reference sequence). The CDR3 contains 14 residues.

This clonotype has at least ten counts. The chain is built from TRBV3-1 and TRBJ2-3; perhaps TRBD1 as D (6 bases). Germline CDR1 reads LGHDT; CDR2 reads YNNKEL (reference sequence). This CDR3 contains 16 residues. Trimming took off 1 base at V and 5 bases at J, with 16 bases between the two ends. CDR3 DNA sequence: TGTGCCAGCAGCCAAGCCCCCCGGGACATAGGAGATACGCAGTATTTT. Translated, it gives CASSQAPRDIGDTQYF.

This clonotype occurred a few times. The chain is built from TRBV24-1 and TRBJ1-2; D might be TRBD1 (5 bases). Trimming stripped 5 bases from V and 8 bases from J, with 17 bases between. This CDR3 has 14 residues. Germline loops: CDR1 KGHDR, CDR2 SFDVKD. CDR3 sequence reads: CATSATGTLRGYTF. DNA of the CDR3: TGTGCCACCAGTGCCACAGGAACCCTACGAGGCTACACCTTC.

The V call is TRBV12-3 or TRBV12-4, the J call TRBJ2-2; 13 nucleotides align to TRBD2. The CDR3 contains 17 residues. V shed 6 bases and J 5 bases; nucleotides not matched to a gene: 9. CDR3 sequence: CASRSGTSGAQTGELFF. The CDR3 DNA follows: TGTGCCAGCAGGTCCGGGACTAGCGGGGCTCAAACCGGGGAGCTGTTTTTT.

This clonotype was recorded a few times. The V gene is TRBV5-1, the J gene TRBJ1-6, with D unclear. The germline V and J ends were trimmed by 0 bases and 2 bases, with 0 bases remaining between them. The CDR3 loop spans 13 amino acids. Germline V gives CDR1 SGHRS, CDR2 YFSETQ. The CDR3 nucleotides are TGCGCCAGCAGCTTGGCCTATAATTCACCCCTCCACTTT. Amino acids: CASSLAYNSPLHF.

This clonotype has at least ten counts. J is TRBJ2-3 and V is TRBV4-2; the D gene is possibly TRBD2 (5 bases). This CDR3 region has 17 residues. V lost 0 bases and J 6 bases, leaving 19 bases between the germline ends. Germline CDR1 LGHNA, CDR2 YNFKEQ. Here the CDR3 reads CASSQDSVTTPYDTQYF. In DNA form, the CDR3 reads TGTGCCAGCAGCCAAGATTCGGTGACTACTCCGTACGATACGCAGTATTTT.

This clonotype was found a few times. CDR3 amino acids: CASHFPSPTGAGTQYF. The CDR3 nucleotides read TGTGCCAGCCACTTCCCGTCCCCGACAGGGGCCGGCACCCAGTACTTC. J is TRBJ2-5 and V is TRBV28; 8 nucleotides align to TRBD1. Germline assignment: CDR1 MDHEN and CDR2 SYDVKM. The CDR3 runs 16 residues. V lost 8 bases, J lost 8 bases, and 19 bases stayed unmatched.

This clonotype was detected ten times or more. The chain employs TRBV29-1 and TRBJ2-7; D unresolved. Trimming cost V 4 bases and J 0 bases, with 10 bases left between them. CDR3 length: 13 amino acids. Germline V gene sequence: CDR1 SQVTM, CDR2 ANQGSEA. CDR3 nucleotides: TGCAGCGTTGGGCTTACCAGCTCCTACGAGCAGTACTTC. Translating it yields CSVGLTSSYEQYF.

In this sample, this clonotype turned up many times. V and J are TRBV28 and TRBJ2-5; 12 bases are a match to TRBD2. The germline V gene has CDR1 MDHEN and CDR2 SYDVKM. V was clipped by 5 bases and J by 2 bases; unmatched bases: 6. This CDR3 region has 16 residues. The CDR3 here is CASSLQTSGGQETQYF. CDR3 in DNA: TGTGCCAGCAGTCTCCAGACTAGCGGGGGTCAAGAGACCCAGTACTTC.